This TCR beta chain was sequenced during a study of cytomegalovirus exposure and HLA in healthy donors. Study-wide background: The same platform was used for the 110 or so validation repertoires and the approximately 670 first-cohort repertoires, a later analysis reported. Overall study findings and caveats: Most sequenced TCRs were rare (though some public TCRs occurred in many donors).

The assay was immunoSEQ multiplex PCR, and TCRdb's table has in-frame clones only and misses some. The table has 100,000 to 150,000 clones, approximately 94% seen once. This clone appeared once. The antigen is unknown. V dropped 0 bases and J dropped 1 base, with 8 bases sitting between them. The length of the CDR3 is 14 residues. From germline, CDR1 is SGDLS and CDR2 YYNGEE. Material: PBMCs. The clonotype originates from a man in his late teens or twenties in good health and CMV-seronegative. V usage is TRBV9 and J usage is TRBJ2-7; D may be TRBD1 (6 bases). The CDR3 reads CASSVGQESYEQYF. The CDR3 coding sequence is TGTGCCAGCAGCGTAGGACAGGAATCCTACGAGCAGTACTTC.